A single sample gave rise to the 3 T cell receptor beta chains below, sequenced in a study of cytomegalovirus exposure and HLA in healthy donors. 13 Jbeta primers and 60 Vbeta primers were used for the PCR. Some clones are missing from TCRdb's copy, which holds only in-frame ones; the method was immunoSEQ multiplex PCR. Of 100,000 to 150,000 clones listed, about 80% are singletons. Sample: PBMCs. All receptors derive from a woman aged 45 to 65 in good health and CMV-seropositive.

The chain is built from TRBV7-8 and TRBJ2-7, with unresolved D. Germline V gene sequence: CDR1 SGHVS, CDR2 FQNEAQ. CDR3 length: 14 amino acids. V lost 5 bases to trimming and J lost 5 bases, with 16 bases between them. For the CDR3, the DNA is TGTGCCAGCAGCCAAACCACCATCGCGGACGAGCAGTACTTC. This codes for CASSQTTIADEQYF.

V gene TRBV30 combines with J gene TRBJ2-3; 10 bases are a match to TRBD2. CDR3 size: 15 residues. Looked up from germline, CDR1 is GTSNPN and CDR2 is SVGIG (reference sequence). J was trimmed by 2 bases and V by 1 base; bases with no gene match: 3. The CDR3 here is CAWSELAGPTDTQYF. DNA of the CDR3: TGTGCCTGGAGTGAACTAGCGGGACCCACAGATACGCAGTATTTT. Full variable domain (outside the CDR3, taken from reference TRBV30 and TRBJ2-3): SQTIHQWPATLVQPVGSPLSLECTVEGTSNPNLYWYRQAAGRGLQLLFYSVGIGQISSEVPQNLSASRPQDRQFILSSKKLLLSDSGFYLCAWSELAGPTDTQYFGPGTRLTVL.

The chain links TRBV25-1 to TRBJ2-7, with D tentatively TRBD1 (6 bases). CDR1 is MGHDK, CDR2 SYGVNS, per germline. The CDR3 contains 15 residues. Trimming cost V 0 bases and J 2 bases, with 11 bases left between them. CDR3: CASSEYRQGPYEQYF. The CDR3 DNA is TGTGCCAGCAGTGAATATAGGCAGGGGCCCTACGAGCAGTACTTC.